The 20 T cell receptor beta chains listed next were all sequenced from one sample in a study of T cell responses to AZD1222 COVID-19 vaccine. Assay: immunoSEQ multiplex PCR; the TCRdb copy retains only in-frame clones and omits some. Here the sample spans approximately 120,000 clones, 85% to 90% being singletons. Sequences were derived from peripheral blood, sampled 28 days after the second AZD1222 dose. Receptors originate from an adult who received the AZD1222 COVID-19 vaccine.

In its sample, this clone was seen a few times. The V and J genes are TRBV12-3 or TRBV12-4 and TRBJ1-2; a weak D match, TRBD1 (5 bases). The CDR3 contains 12 residues. Between the trimmed V and J ends, which lost 3 bases and 5 bases, there was a span of 7 bases. The CDR3 DNA sequence: TGTGCCAGCAGTTTCGACAGATATGGCTACACCTTC. Protein product: CASSFDRYGYTF.

V is TRBV7-2 and J is TRBJ2-3; D is possibly TRBD1 or TRBD2 (6 bases each). This CDR3 has 15 residues. The V end was cut by 5 bases, the J end by 5 bases, with 17 bases between. Germline assignment: CDR1 SGHTA and CDR2 FQGNSA. The CDR3 DNA is TGTGCCAGCAGCCGGAGGGGGTGGGTAGGAGATACGCAGTATTTT. Its translation is CASSRRGWVGDTQYF.

The gene calls are TRBV6-5 and TRBJ1-1; the match to TRBD1 covers 8 bases. This CDR3 comprises 14 residues. The germline CDR1 and CDR2 sequences are MNHEY and SVGAGI. V lost 4 bases, J lost 4 bases, and 5 bases stayed unmatched. The CDR3 protein is CASSSLDRATEAFF. The CDR3 nucleotides are TGTGCCAGCAGTTCCCTGGACAGGGCCACTGAAGCTTTCTTT.

This chain uses TRBV5-6 with TRBJ1-4, with D possibly being TRBD1 (6 bases). Germline V lookup: CDR1 SGHDT, CDR2 YYEEEE. The CDR3 length is 14 residues. V dropped 3 bases and J dropped 7 bases, with 13 bases sitting between them. The CDR3 DNA reads TGTGCCAGCAGCTCAGGGGCTCTCAGTGAAAAACTGTTTTTT. It translates to CASSSGALSEKLFF.

The chain recombines TRBV27 with TRBJ1-1; D uncertain. V lost 7 bases to trimming and J lost 4 bases, with 10 bases between them. Germline V CDR1 and CDR2: MNHEY, SMNVEV (reference sequence). There are 12 residues in the CDR3. The CDR3 DNA is TGTGCCAGCAAGCGGGCCGGCACTGAAGCTTTCTTT. It encodes CASKRAGTEAFF.

About this clone itself: Other DNA sequences in this sample translate to the same CDR3. The chain combines TRBV28 with TRBJ1-5; D not certain. The V and J ends lost 6 bases and 0 bases respectively, with 6 bases between them. This CDR3 comprises 13 residues. Germline V gene data show CDR1 as MDHEN and CDR2 as SYDVKM. The CDR3 here is CASSRDSNQPQHF. The CDR3 DNA reads as TGTGCCAGCAGCCGAGATAGCAATCAGCCCCAGCATTTT.

The CDR3 coding sequence is TGTGCCAGCAGCGTAGGGGGCGATAACCAAGAGACCCAGTACTTC. The encoded protein is CASSVGGDNQETQYF. The V call is TRBV9, the J call TRBJ2-5, with TRBD1 as a possible D gene (5 bases). V was clipped by 0 bases and J by 0 bases, with 9 bases between them. Germline CDR1 is SGDLS and CDR2 is YYNGEE. The CDR3 length is 15 residues.

The chain is built from TRBV14 and TRBJ2-5, with TRBD2 matching over 7 bases. Germline V gene lookup returns CDR1 SGHDN and CDR2 FVKESK. The junction had 8 bases not matched to a gene; V was cut back by 3 bases and J by 1 base. This CDR3 spans 16 amino acids. The CDR3 DNA reads TGTGCCAGCAGCCAGTGGACGGGACTATCCCAAGAGACCCAGTACTTC. As protein: CASSQWTGLSQETQYF.

The chain recombines TRBV24-1 with TRBJ2-5; no clear D. Trimming pared 4 bases from V and 4 bases from J, leaving 18 bases between. There are 16 residues in the CDR3. Germline V CDR1 and CDR2: KGHDR, SFDVKD. In DNA, the CDR3 is TGTGCCACCAGTGAAACCGGACGGTGGAAAGGAGAGACCCAGTACTTC. Its protein is CATSETGRWKGETQYF.

The V call is TRBV3-1 (or the pseudogene TRBV3-2), the J call TRBJ1-5; D gene ambiguous. The germline V gene has CDR1 LGHDT and CDR2 YNNKEL (reference sequence). The V gene lost 1 base and the J gene lost 3 bases, with 7 bases spanning the gap. The CDR3 has 14 amino acids. CDR3 DNA sequence: TGTGCCAGCAGCCAAGGACGGATCAATCAGCCCCAGCATTTT. This codes for CASSQGRINQPQHF.

V usage is TRBV5-1 and J usage is TRBJ2-1, with 9 bases matching TRBD1. V was clipped by 6 bases and J by 8 bases; unmatched bases: 12. This CDR3 contains 15 residues. CDR1 is SGHRS, CDR2 YFSETQ, per germline. Here the CDR3 DNA reads TGCGCCAGCAACCCGAGGGGGACAGGGCTCGATGAGCAGTTCTTC. Its protein product is CASNPRGTGLDEQFF.

This rearrangement joins TRBV5-1 to TRBJ1-3; D gene unclear. The germline V gene has CDR1 SGHRS and CDR2 YFSETQ. Trimming left V 3 bases short and J 0 bases short, with 7 bases between. The CDR3 totals 14 residues. CDR3 amino acids: CASSSDLSGNTIYF. CDR3 nucleotides: TGCGCCAGCAGCTCCGACCTCTCTGGAAACACCATATATTTT. Full variable domain (remainder filled in from reference TRBV5-1 and TRBJ1-3): KAGVTQTPRYLIKTRGQQVTLSCSPISGHRSVSWYQQTPGQGLQFLFEYFSETQRNKGNFPGRFSGRQFSNSRSEMNVSTLELGDSALYLCASSSDLSGNTIYFGEGSWLTVV.

The chain links TRBV7-8 to TRBJ1-6; D possibly corresponds to TRBD1 (6 bases). In germline, CDR1 is SGHVS, CDR2 FQNEAQ. CDR3 length equals 13 residues. The ends were cut back, 5 bases at V and 14 bases at J, with 16 bases in the middle. This CDR3 reads CASSPGTPFSLHF. CDR3 DNA sequence: TGTGCCAGCAGCCCGGGGACACCCTTTTCCCTCCACTTT.

The rearrangement joins TRBV13 to TRBJ1-5; 7 bases agree with TRBD1. Losses at the gene ends were 8 bases for V and 0 bases for J; bases not matched to a gene: 4. The CDR3 consists of 14 residues. Looked up from germline, CDR1 is PRHDT and CDR2 is FYEKMQ (reference sequence). CDR3 loop: CASQQGYSNQPQHF. DNA for the CDR3: TGTGCCAGCCAACAGGGGTATAGCAATCAGCCCCAGCATTTT.

Worth noting for this clone: The same CDR3 can be traced to other DNA sequences in this sample. J is TRBJ1-1 and V is TRBV5-1; D uncertain. Germline V gene data show CDR1 as SGHRS and CDR2 as YFSETQ. V was pared by 1 base and J by 2 bases, with 6 bases between. The CDR3 contains 13 residues. The CDR3 region is CASSLLLNTEAFF. In nucleotides, the CDR3 is TGCGCCAGCAGCTTGCTTCTAAACACTGAAGCTTTCTTT.

The DNA for the CDR3 is TGTGCCAGCAGCGCCCCTAGCGGTACGCAGTATTTT. Amino acid sequence: CASSAPSGTQYF. This chain joins TRBV7-3 and TRBJ2-3; the match to TRBD2 covers 7 bases. The CDR3 covers 12 residues. Germline V CDR1 and CDR2: SGHTA, FQGTGA. V shed 5 bases, J shed 8 bases, and the junction held 4 bases outside the gene matches. Variable domain in full (rest from reference TRBV7-3 and TRBJ2-3): GAGVSQTPSNKVTEKGKYVELRCDPISGHTALYWYRQSLGQGPEFLIYFQGTGAADDSGLPNDRFFAVRPEGSVSTLKIQRTERGDSAVYLCASSAPSGTQYFGPGTRLTVL.

The chain is built from TRBV6-5 and TRBJ1-3, with a tentative D call TRBD1 (5 bases). The CDR3 contains 15 residues. Trimming stripped 6 bases from V and 3 bases from J, with 15 bases between. Germline V lookup: CDR1 MNHEY, CDR2 SVGAGI. The CDR3 nucleotides are TGTGCCAGCAGATTTACGGGGGAGAGTGGAAACACCATATATTTT. Residues: CASRFTGESGNTIYF.

The V and J genes are TRBV7-2 and TRBJ2-3, with a tentative D call TRBD2 (6 bases). V was trimmed by 10 bases and J by 4 bases, leaving 15 bases between them. In germline, CDR1 is SGHTA, CDR2 FQGNSA. CDR3 length: 13 amino acids. The CDR3 DNA reads TGTGCCATCGGCGGGGCTAGGGCAGATACGCAGTATTTT. It yields the protein CAIGGARADTQYF.

This clone occurred a few times. V gene TRBV23-1 combines with J gene TRBJ2-4; 7 bases fit TRBD1. TRBV23-1 is classed as an ORF, of uncertain function. CDR3 length equals 12 residues. The junction had 6 bases not matched to a gene; V was cut back by 11 bases and J by 5 bases. As DNA, the CDR3 is TGCGCCGGCCCTGGACAGGAAAACATTCAGTACTTC. Translation gives CAGPGQENIQYF.

The chain links TRBV3-1 (or the pseudogene TRBV3-2) to TRBJ2-3; D is unresolved. CDR3 length: 14 residues. V was cut by 4 bases and J by 2 bases, with 10 bases left in between. Per germline, CDR1 LGHDT and CDR2 YNNKEL (reference sequence). The CDR3 sequence: CASSPRVATDTQYF. The CDR3 DNA follows: TGTGCCAGCAGCCCCAGAGTAGCCACAGATACGCAGTATTTT.